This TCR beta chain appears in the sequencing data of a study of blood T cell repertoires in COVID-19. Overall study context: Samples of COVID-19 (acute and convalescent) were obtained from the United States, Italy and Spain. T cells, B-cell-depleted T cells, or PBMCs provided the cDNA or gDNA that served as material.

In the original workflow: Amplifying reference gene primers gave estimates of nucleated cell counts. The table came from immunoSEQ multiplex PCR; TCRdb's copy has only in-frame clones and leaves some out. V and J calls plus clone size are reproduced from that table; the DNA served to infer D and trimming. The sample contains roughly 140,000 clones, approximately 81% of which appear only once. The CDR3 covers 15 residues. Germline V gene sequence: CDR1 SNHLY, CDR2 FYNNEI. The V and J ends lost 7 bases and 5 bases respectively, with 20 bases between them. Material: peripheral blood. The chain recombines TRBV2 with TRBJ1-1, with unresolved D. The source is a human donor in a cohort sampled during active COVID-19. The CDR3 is CASTFGPSRGTEAFF. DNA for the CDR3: TGTGCCAGCACCTTCGGGCCCTCCCGGGGAACTGAAGCTTTCTTT.